The rows below give T cell receptor beta chains drawn from one sample of a study of CD8+ T cells in alopecia areata. Method: immunoSEQ multiplex PCR; TCRdb's copy keeps in-frame clones and lacks some. This table has over 150,000 clones, roughly 50% appearing once. The sequenced sample was CD4+ T cells sorted from blood, obtained at week 24, from a patient treated with tofacitinib. Receptors were obtained from a human donor with alopecia areata. CDR3s include the opening cysteine and the closing phenylalanine or tryptophan. Fields, in order: clone size, J gene, V gene, D gene, CDR3 DNA, CDR3 protein. D genes are given only for firm matches. A clone size is listed for some rows: how often the clone was seen (once, few, many), or a class if it is expanded.

>.|TRBJ1-2|TRBV29-1|TRBD1
TGCAGCGTTGATAGGGACAGGGCAAATGGCTACACCTTC
CSVDRDRANGYTF
>.|TRBJ2-5|TRBV11-2|TRBD1
TGTGCCAGCAGCCCTCCACCCACAGGGGGCGCAGAGACCCAGTACTTC
CASSPPPTGGAETQYF
>.|TRBJ2-1|TRBV7-2|.
TGTGCCAGCAGCTTAGATCTGAACAATGAGCAGTTCTTC
CASSLDLNNEQFF
>.|TRBJ2-1|TRBV11-3|TRBD2
TGTGCCAGCAGCGTCGATGCGCGGGGGACCTACAATGAGCAGTTCTTC
CASSVDARGTYNEQFF
>.|TRBJ2-3|TRBV5-4|TRBD2
TGTGCCAGCAGCCCGCAACGGGGACTAGGGGCGGATACGCAGTATTTT
CASSPQRGLGADTQYF
>.|TRBJ1-1|TRBV9|.
TGTGCCAGCAGCCTCCGCGGGGGTCCCAACACTGAAGCTTTCTTT
CASSLRGGPNTEAFF
>once|TRBJ1-5|TRBV29-1|.
TGCAGCGTTGCCAGGGCAAGCAATCAGCCCCAGCATTTT
CSVARASNQPQHF
>.|TRBJ2-3|TRBV4-2|.
TGTGCCAGCAGCCAAGTTCCCGGACGATACACAGATACGCAGTATTTT
CASSQVPGRYTDTQYF
>.|TRBJ2-5|TRBV25-1|.
TGTGCCAGCAGTGAACCCGGGGCAGAAGAGACCCAGTACTTC
CASSEPGAEETQYF
>.|TRBJ1-5|TRBV30|.
TGTGCCTGGAGCATGATAGGGGATCAGCCCCAGCATTTT
CAWSMIGDQPQHF
>.|TRBJ2-1|TRBV29-1|.
TGCAGCGTTGAAATCTACAATGAGCAGTTCTTC
CSVEIYNEQFF
>few|TRBJ1-5|TRBV5-1|TRBD1
TGCGCCAGCAGCTTGGCTTCCAGGGGGGTTGTGGTCGTCAATCAGCCCCAGCATTTT
CASSLASRGVVVVNQPQHF
>.|TRBJ2-3|TRBV10-3|.
TGTGCCATCAGTGTCCTGGCGGGGGCAAATACGCAGTATTTT
CAISVLAGANTQYF
>.|TRBJ2-3|TRBV7-3|.
TGTGCCAGCAGCTTAGTCGGGGGTGATAGCACAGATACGCAGTATTTT
CASSLVGGDSTDTQYF
>.|TRBJ2-7|TRBV7-8|TRBD1
TGTGCCAGCAGCTTAGGACCGGGACAGAGGGCCTACGAGCAGTACTTC
CASSLGPGQRAYEQYF
>few|TRBJ2-7|TRBV29-1|TRBD2
TGCAGCGCTAGACTAGCGGGAGGTTCCGCCGGCGAGCAGTACTTC
CSARLAGGSAGEQYF
>few|TRBJ1-4|TRBV10-3|TRBD1
TGTGCCATCAGTGCGGGACAGGGGGCGATAACTAATGAAAAACTGTTTTTT
CAISAGQGAITNEKLFF
>.|TRBJ2-1|TRBV30|TRBD2
TGTGCCTGGAGTCGAGGCGGGAGCTTGCGGAATGAGCAGTTCTTC
CAWSRGGSLRNEQFF